This TCR beta chain emerged from a study of blood T cell repertoires in COVID-19. Repertoires were generated with immunoSEQ multiplex PCR, while TCRdb's copy carries only in-frame clones and drops some. The sample holds just under 300,000 clones; about 87% are singletons and the top ten take about 1.2%. Germline V lookup: CDR1 MDHEN, CDR2 SYDVKM. Losses at the gene ends were 6 bases for V and 4 bases for J; bases not matched to a gene: 9. The CDR3 is made up of 15 amino acids. V is TRBV28 and J is TRBJ2-7; 10 nucleotides line up with TRBD2. The sample taken for sequencing was peripheral blood. This TCR was sampled from a man aged 65 to 79 with acute or convalescent COVID-19. This CDR3 is CASSPPAGGPYEQYF. CDR3 nucleotide sequence: TGTGCCAGCAGCCCGCCAGCGGGAGGGCCATACGAGCAGTACTTC.